This TCR beta chain was sequenced during a study of cytomegalovirus exposure and HLA in healthy donors. Study-wide points: In an earlier analysis, productive rearrangement rates for most beta V segments clustered near 87% or 30%. Per a later analysis, 15,000 to 20,000 TCR beta sequences showed association with HLA alleles at 0.05 false discovery rate.

The V and J ends lost 1 base and 0 bases, in that order; junction bases with no gene match: 1. The CDR3 contains 16 residues. Germline V gives CDR1 LGHNA, CDR2 YNFKEQ. Researchers ran the PCR with 60 Vbeta and 13 Jbeta primers. The repertoire was sequenced with immunoSEQ multiplex PCR; TCRdb's copy has only in-frame clones and lacks some. The repertoire holds around 200,000 clones, with over 60% as singletons. This clone was seen a handful of times. The antigen remains undetermined. The chain combines TRBV4-2 with TRBJ2-7, with 12 bases fitting TRBD2. The sequenced material came from PBMCs. This receptor was taken from a man aged 18 to 30 in good health and CMV-seronegative. The CDR3 DNA sequence: TGTGCCAGCAGCCAAGCGGGACTAGCGGGCTCCTACGAGCAGTACTTC. This codes for CASSQAGLAGSYEQYF.